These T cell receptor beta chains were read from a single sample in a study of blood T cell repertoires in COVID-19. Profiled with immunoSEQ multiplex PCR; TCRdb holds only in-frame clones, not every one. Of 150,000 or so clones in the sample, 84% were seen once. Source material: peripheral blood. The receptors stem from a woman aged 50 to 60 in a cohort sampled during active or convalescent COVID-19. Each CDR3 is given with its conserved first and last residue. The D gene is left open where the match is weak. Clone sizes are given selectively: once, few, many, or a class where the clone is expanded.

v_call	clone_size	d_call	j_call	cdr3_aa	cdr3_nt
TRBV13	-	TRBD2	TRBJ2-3	CASSLATSGGADTQYF	TGTGCCAGCAGCTTAGCGACTAGCGGGGGCGCAGATACGCAGTATTTT
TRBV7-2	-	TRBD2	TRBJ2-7	CASSHGGGPDEQYF	TGTGCCAGCAGCCACGGGGGGGGGCCGGACGAGCAGTACTTC
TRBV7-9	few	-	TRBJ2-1	CASSLAGSSYNEQFF	TGTGCCAGCAGCTTAGCGGGGAGCTCCTACAATGAGCAGTTCTTC
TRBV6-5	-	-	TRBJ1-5	CASSSGGGSNQPQHF	TGTGCCAGCAGCTCCGGCGGGGGAAGCAATCAGCCCCAGCATTTT
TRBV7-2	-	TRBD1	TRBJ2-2	CASSARQGAGGELFF	TGTGCCAGCAGCGCAAGACAGGGGGCCGGCGGGGAGCTGTTTTTT
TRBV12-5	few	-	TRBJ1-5	CASGVRARRYQPQHF	TGTGCTAGTGGGGTGCGGGCACGGAGGTATCAGCCCCAGCATTTT
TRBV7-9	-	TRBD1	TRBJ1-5	CASGPTAQGYNQPQHF	TGTGCCAGCGGACCCACGGCACAGGGGTATAATCAGCCCCAGCATTTT
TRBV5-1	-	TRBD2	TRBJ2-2	CASSLAAGGPTGELFF	TGCGCCAGCAGCTTGGCAGCGGGGGGACCCACCGGGGAGCTGTTTTTT
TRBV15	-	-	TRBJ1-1	CATSRDRDFLVEAFF	TGTGCCACCAGCAGAGATCGGGACTTCCTAGTTGAAGCTTTCTTT
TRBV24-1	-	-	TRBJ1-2	CATSTGPHNYGYTF	TGTGCCACCAGTACAGGGCCCCATAACTATGGCTACACCTTC